These T cell receptor beta chains were read from a single sample in a study of T cells in Graves' hyperthyroidism and ophthalmopathy. TCRdb called the multiplex PCR reads again in MiXCR, with one record for every CDR3 protein. The sample lists about 320,000 distinct CDR3 sequences, approximately 17% occurring once. The source material was blood. These receptors were taken from a man aged 30-40 years with Graves' hyperthyroidism. Each CDR3 is given with its conserved first and last residue. A D gene is named only where the DNA matches it firmly. The size field is filled for only some rows; it gives once, few, many or a size class.

d_call: TRBD1; j_call: TRBJ1-4; v_call: TRBV28; clone_size: many; cdr3_aa: CASSLYRVQGKLFF; cdr3_nt: TGTGCCAGCAGTTTATACCGGGTACAGGGGAAACTGTTTTTT
d_call: NA; j_call: TRBJ2-1; v_call: TRBV11-3; clone_size: NA; cdr3_aa: CASSFYICSASLLAGGPDEQFF; cdr3_nt: NA
d_call: TRBD1; j_call: TRBJ1-1; v_call: TRBV3-1; clone_size: many; cdr3_aa: CASSQADREGTEAFF; cdr3_nt: TGTGCCAGCAGCCAAGCGGACAGGGAGGGGACTGAAGCTTTCTTT
d_call: TRBD2; j_call: TRBJ2-3; v_call: TRBV28; clone_size: many; cdr3_aa: CATSGGLAGTDTQYF; cdr3_nt: TGTGCCACCTCGGGAGGACTAGCGGGCACAGATACGCAGTATTTT
d_call: TRBD2; j_call: TRBJ2-7; v_call: TRBV11-2; clone_size: many; cdr3_aa: CASSPLAGRNYEQYF; cdr3_nt: TGTGCCAGCAGCCCCCTAGCGGGACGAAACTACGAGCAGTACTTC
d_call: TRBD1; j_call: TRBJ1-1; v_call: TRBV10-3; clone_size: many; cdr3_aa: CAISRNRDRGTEAFF; cdr3_nt: TGTGCCATCAGCCGCAACCGGGACAGGGGCACTGAAGCTTTCTTT
d_call: TRBD2; j_call: TRBJ2-1; v_call: TRBV7-2; clone_size: NA; cdr3_aa: CASSISPWTSGRPFPRDEQFF; cdr3_nt: TGTGCCAGCAGCATTTCACCCTGGACTAGCGGGAGACCCTTTCCCCGGGATGAGCAGTTCTTC
d_call: NA; j_call: TRBJ1-5; v_call: TRBV28; clone_size: many; cdr3_aa: CASIPLGTGFNQPQHF; cdr3_nt: TGTGCCAGCATCCCGTTAGGGACGGGCTTCAATCAGCCCCAGCATTTT
d_call: NA; j_call: TRBJ1-5; v_call: TRBV15; clone_size: many; cdr3_aa: CATSSPPTSEGAWIGNQPQHF; cdr3_nt: TGTGCCACCAGCAGCCCCCCTACGTCCGAAGGCGCCTGGATTGGAAATCAGCCCCAGCATTTT
d_call: NA; j_call: TRBJ1-3; v_call: TRBV19; clone_size: NA; cdr3_aa: CASVRGSGNTIYF; cdr3_nt: TGTGCCAGCGTCCGGGGATCAGGAAACACCATATATTTT
d_call: NA; j_call: TRBJ2-7; v_call: TRBV9; clone_size: many; cdr3_aa: CASNRGQASYEQYF; cdr3_nt: TGTGCCAGCAATCGAGGGCAGGCCTCCTACGAGCAGTACTTC
d_call: NA; j_call: TRBJ2-5; v_call: TRBV30; clone_size: NA; cdr3_aa: CAWRRPGRQETQYF; cdr3_nt: TGTGCCTGGAGGCGCCCGGGGAGGCAAGAGACCCAGTACTTC
d_call: NA; j_call: TRBJ1-5; v_call: TRBV19; clone_size: NA; cdr3_aa: CASSTQKGQPQHF; cdr3_nt: TGTGCCAGTAGTACTCAGAAGGGTCAGCCCCAGCATTTT
d_call: NA; j_call: TRBJ2-1; v_call: TRBV12-3/TRBV12-4; clone_size: many; cdr3_aa: CASSFGRNEQFF; cdr3_nt: TGTGCCAGCAGCTTTGGCAGAAATGAGCAGTTCTTC
d_call: TRBD2; j_call: TRBJ2-1; v_call: TRBV27; clone_size: many; cdr3_aa: CASSRTSGGPMRGYNEQFF; cdr3_nt: TGTGCCAGCAGCCGAACTAGCGGAGGTCCAATGAGGGGGTACAATGAGCAGTTCTTC
d_call: NA; j_call: TRBJ2-7; v_call: TRBV6-6; clone_size: many; cdr3_aa: CASSYGGGVSYEQYF; cdr3_nt: TGTGCCAGCAGTTACGGCGGGGGCGTCTCCTACGAGCAGTACTTC
d_call: TRBD1; j_call: TRBJ2-7; v_call: TRBV18; clone_size: NA; cdr3_aa: CASSQIQGAFDEQYF; cdr3_nt: TGTGCCAGCTCACAGATACAGGGGGCCTTCGACGAGCAGTACTTC
d_call: NA; j_call: TRBJ1-2; v_call: TRBV28; clone_size: few; cdr3_aa: CASSRPLGTYGYTF; cdr3_nt: TGTGCCAGCAGTCGACCCCTGGGCACCTATGGCTACACCTTC
d_call: NA; j_call: TRBJ2-5; v_call: TRBV5-1; clone_size: NA; cdr3_aa: CASSLGRLGGETQYF; cdr3_nt: TGCGCCAGCAGCTTGGGACGACTGGGTGGAGAGACCCAGTACTTC
d_call: NA; j_call: TRBJ1-1; v_call: TRBV11-2; clone_size: many; cdr3_aa: CASSRNSAEAFF; cdr3_nt: TGTGCCAGCAGCCGTAACAGCGCTGAAGCTTTCTTT
d_call: NA; j_call: TRBJ1-1; v_call: TRBV6-5; clone_size: many; cdr3_aa: CASSYHPDSPEAFF; cdr3_nt: TGTGCCAGCAGTTACCACCCGGACAGTCCTGAAGCTTTCTTT
d_call: NA; j_call: TRBJ1-2; v_call: TRBV6-1; clone_size: few; cdr3_aa: CASSPESGVGGYTF; cdr3_nt: TGTGCCAGCAGTCCTGAATCAGGGGTAGGCGGCTACACCTTC
d_call: TRBD2; j_call: TRBJ2-1; v_call: TRBV5-1; clone_size: NA; cdr3_aa: CASSPTSGEYNEQFF; cdr3_nt: TGCGCCAGCAGCCCCACTAGCGGGGAGTACAATGAGCAGTTCTTC
d_call: NA; j_call: TRBJ1-4; v_call: TRBV29-1; clone_size: few; cdr3_aa: CSAGASNEKLFF; cdr3_nt: TGCAGCGCGGGGGCCTCTAATGAAAAACTGTTTTTT
d_call: TRBD2; j_call: TRBJ2-1; v_call: TRBV5-1; clone_size: NA; cdr3_aa: CAGSLAGRRNEQFF; cdr3_nt: TGCGCCGGCAGTCTAGCGGGAAGGCGCAATGAGCAGTTCTTC
d_call: TRBD1; j_call: TRBJ2-7; v_call: TRBV30; clone_size: few; cdr3_aa: CAWRVPGGIYEQCF; cdr3_nt: TGTGCCTGGAGAGTTCCAGGGGGCATCTACGAGCAGTGCTTC
d_call: NA; j_call: TRBJ1-1; v_call: TRBV7-3; clone_size: many; cdr3_aa: CASSLQGTTEAFF; cdr3_nt: TGTGCCAGCAGCTTACAGGGTACCACTGAAGCTTTCTTT
d_call: TRBD2; j_call: TRBJ2-5; v_call: TRBV12-3/TRBV12-4; clone_size: many; cdr3_aa: CASTKGLAEKETQYF; cdr3_nt: TGTGCCAGCACCAAGGGACTAGCGGAAAAGGAGACCCAGTACTTC
d_call: TRBD1; j_call: TRBJ1-4; v_call: TRBV6-1; clone_size: many; cdr3_aa: CASSEGTGVEKLFF; cdr3_nt: TGTGCCAGCAGTGAAGGGACAGGGGTTGAAAAACTGTTTTTT
d_call: NA; j_call: TRBJ1-5; v_call: TRBV7-3; clone_size: many; cdr3_aa: CASSFDRDQPQHF; cdr3_nt: TGTGCCAGCAGCTTCGACAGAGATCAGCCCCAGCATTTT
d_call: TRBD1; j_call: TRBJ1-2; v_call: TRBV12-3/TRBV12-4; clone_size: NA; cdr3_aa: CASSGDRGYGYTF; cdr3_nt: TGTGCCAGCAGCGGGGACAGGGGCTATGGCTACACCTTC
d_call: TRBD2; j_call: TRBJ2-2; v_call: TRBV18; clone_size: NA; cdr3_aa: CASTKLAGEEELFF; cdr3_nt: TGTGCCAGCACCAAACTAGCGGGAGAAGAGGAGCTGTTTTTT
d_call: TRBD1; j_call: TRBJ1-2; v_call: TRBV10-3; clone_size: few; cdr3_aa: CAINPSGTGEGYTF; cdr3_nt: TGTGCCATCAATCCTTCCGGGACAGGGGAAGGCTACACCTTC